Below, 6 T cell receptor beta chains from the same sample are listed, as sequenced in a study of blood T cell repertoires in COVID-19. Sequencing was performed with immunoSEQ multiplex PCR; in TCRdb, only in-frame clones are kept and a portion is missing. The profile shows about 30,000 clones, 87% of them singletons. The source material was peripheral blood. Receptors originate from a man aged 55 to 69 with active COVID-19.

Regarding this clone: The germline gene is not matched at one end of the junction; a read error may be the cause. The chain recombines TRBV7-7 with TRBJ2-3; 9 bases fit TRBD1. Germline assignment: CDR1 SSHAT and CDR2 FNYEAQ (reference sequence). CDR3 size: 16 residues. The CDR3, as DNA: TGTGCTAGCAGCCCTGGGACAGGGAGGAGCACAGATACGCAGTATTTT. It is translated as CASSPGTGRSTDTQYF.

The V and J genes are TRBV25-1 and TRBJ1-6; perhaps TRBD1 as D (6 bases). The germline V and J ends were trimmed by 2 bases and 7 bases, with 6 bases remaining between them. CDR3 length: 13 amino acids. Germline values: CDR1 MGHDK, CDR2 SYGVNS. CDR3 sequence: CASSEQGNSPLHF. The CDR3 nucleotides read TGTGCCAGCAGTGAACAGGGGAATTCACCCCTCCACTTT.

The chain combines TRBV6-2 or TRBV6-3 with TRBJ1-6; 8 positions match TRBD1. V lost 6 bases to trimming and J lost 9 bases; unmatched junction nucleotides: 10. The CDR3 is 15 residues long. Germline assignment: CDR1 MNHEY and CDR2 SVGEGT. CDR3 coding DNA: TGTGCCAGCAGCCTATCGACAGGGGTTATTTCACCCCTCCACTTT. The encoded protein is CASSLSTGVISPLHF.

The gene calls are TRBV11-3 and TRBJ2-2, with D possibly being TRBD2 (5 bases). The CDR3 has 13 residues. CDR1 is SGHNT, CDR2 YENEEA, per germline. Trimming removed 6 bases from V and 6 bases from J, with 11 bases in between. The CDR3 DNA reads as TGTGCCAGCAGTCTAGCCCGGTCCGGGGAGCTGTTTTTT. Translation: CASSLARSGELFF.

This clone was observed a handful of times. This chain's CDR3 is CASSVVGGSGNTIYF. The CDR3 DNA sequence: TGTGCCAGCAGCGTAGTCGGGGGCTCTGGAAACACCATATATTTT. The genes are TRBV9 and TRBJ1-3; D perhaps matches TRBD1 (5 bases). CDR3 length: 15 residues. Germline V lookup: CDR1 SGDLS, CDR2 YYNGEE. V dropped 0 bases and J dropped 0 bases, with 7 bases sitting between them.

This CDR3 reads CASSLRGSTVGTEAFF. DNA of the CDR3: TGTGCCAGCAGTTTAAGGGGTTCAACAGTTGGGACTGAAGCTTTCTTT. The chain has TRBV27 and TRBJ1-1; D is possibly TRBD1 (5 bases). This CDR3 is built from 16 residues. V was pared by 2 bases and J by 5 bases, with 18 bases between. CDR1 is MNHEY and CDR2 is SMNVEV in the germline V gene (reference sequence).